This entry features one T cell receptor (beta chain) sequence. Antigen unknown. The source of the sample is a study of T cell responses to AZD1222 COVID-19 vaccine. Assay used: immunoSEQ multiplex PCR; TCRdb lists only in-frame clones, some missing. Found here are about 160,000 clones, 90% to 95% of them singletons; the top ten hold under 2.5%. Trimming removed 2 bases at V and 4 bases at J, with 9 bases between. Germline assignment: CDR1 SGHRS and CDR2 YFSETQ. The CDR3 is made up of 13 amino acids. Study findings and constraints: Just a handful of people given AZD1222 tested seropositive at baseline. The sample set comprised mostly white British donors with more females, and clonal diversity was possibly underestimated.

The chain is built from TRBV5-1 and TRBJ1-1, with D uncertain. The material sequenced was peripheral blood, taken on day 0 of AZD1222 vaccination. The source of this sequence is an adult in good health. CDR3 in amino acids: CASSLVWGTEAFF. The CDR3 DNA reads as TGCGCCAGCAGCTTAGTTTGGGGCACTGAAGCTTTCTTT.